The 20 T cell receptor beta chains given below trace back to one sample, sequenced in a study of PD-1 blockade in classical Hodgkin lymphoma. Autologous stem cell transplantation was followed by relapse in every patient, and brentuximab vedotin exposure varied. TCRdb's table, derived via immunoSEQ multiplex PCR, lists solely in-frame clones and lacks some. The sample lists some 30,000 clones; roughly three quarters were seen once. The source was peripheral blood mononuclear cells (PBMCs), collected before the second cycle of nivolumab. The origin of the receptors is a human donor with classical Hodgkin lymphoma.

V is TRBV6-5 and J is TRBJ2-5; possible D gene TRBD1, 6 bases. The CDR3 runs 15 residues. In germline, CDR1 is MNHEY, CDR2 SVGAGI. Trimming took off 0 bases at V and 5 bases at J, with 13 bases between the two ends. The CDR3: CASSYSDSLGETQYF. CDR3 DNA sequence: TGTGCCAGCAGTTACTCGGACAGTCTCGGTGAGACCCAGTACTTC.

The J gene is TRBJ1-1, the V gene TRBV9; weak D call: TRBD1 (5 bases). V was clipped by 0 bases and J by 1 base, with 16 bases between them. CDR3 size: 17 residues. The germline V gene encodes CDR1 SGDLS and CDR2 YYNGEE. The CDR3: CASSVGEFWGENTEAFF. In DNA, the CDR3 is TGTGCCAGCAGCGTAGGGGAGTTTTGGGGGGAGAACACTGAAGCTTTCTTT.

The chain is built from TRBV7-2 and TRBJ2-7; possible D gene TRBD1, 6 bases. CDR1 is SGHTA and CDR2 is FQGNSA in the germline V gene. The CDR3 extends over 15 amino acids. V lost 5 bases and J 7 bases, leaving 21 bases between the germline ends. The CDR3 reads CASSRDNLAAQEQYF. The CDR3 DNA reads TGTGCCAGCAGCCGGGACAATCTAGCCGCCCAGGAGCAGTACTTC.

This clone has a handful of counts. The CDR3 spells CATSDRVDVAYF. The CDR3 DNA is TGTGCCACATCGGACAGGGTAGACGTTGCGTACTTC. V usage is TRBV6-1 and J usage is TRBJ2-7; 8 bases are shared with TRBD1. There are 12 residues in the CDR3. J was trimmed by 12 bases and V by 10 bases; bases with no gene match: 14. Germline loops: CDR1 MNHNS, CDR2 SASEGT.

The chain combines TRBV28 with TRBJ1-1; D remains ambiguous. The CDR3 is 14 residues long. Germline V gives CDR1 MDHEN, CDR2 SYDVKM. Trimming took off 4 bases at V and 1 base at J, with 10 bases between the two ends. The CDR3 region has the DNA TGTGCCAGCAGTTATATGGGGAGGAACACTGAAGCTTTCTTT. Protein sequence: CASSYMGRNTEAFF.

The CDR3 sequence is CASSRPQTGAYNSPLHF. The CDR3 nucleotides read TGTGCCAGTAGCCGACCCCAAACAGGAGCGTATAATTCACCCCTCCACTTT. The chain carries TRBV19 and TRBJ1-6; maybe TRBD1 (5 bases). CDR1 and CDR2 from the germline V gene are LNHDA and SQIVND (reference sequence). Trimming stripped 6 bases from V and 4 bases from J, with 19 bases between. The CDR3 is 17 residues long.

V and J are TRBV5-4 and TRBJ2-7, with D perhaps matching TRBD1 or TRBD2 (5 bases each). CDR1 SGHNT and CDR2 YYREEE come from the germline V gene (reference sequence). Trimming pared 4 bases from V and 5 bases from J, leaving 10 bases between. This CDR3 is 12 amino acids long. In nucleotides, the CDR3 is TGTGCCAGCAGCACCGGGACGAACGAGCAGTACTTC. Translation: CASSTGTNEQYF.

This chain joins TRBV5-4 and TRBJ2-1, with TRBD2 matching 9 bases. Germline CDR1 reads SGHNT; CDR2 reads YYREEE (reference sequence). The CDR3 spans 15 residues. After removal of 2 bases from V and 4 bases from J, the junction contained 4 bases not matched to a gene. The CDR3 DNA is TGTGCCAGCAGCTTTATAGCGGGGGATTACAATGAGCAGTTCTTC. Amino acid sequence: CASSFIAGDYNEQFF. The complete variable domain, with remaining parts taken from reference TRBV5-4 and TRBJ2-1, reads ETGVTQSPTHLIKTRGQQVTLRCSSQSGHNTVSWYQQALGQGPQFIFQYYREEENGRGNFPPRFSGLQFPNYSSELNVNALELDDSALYLCASSFIAGDYNEQFFGPGTRLTVL.

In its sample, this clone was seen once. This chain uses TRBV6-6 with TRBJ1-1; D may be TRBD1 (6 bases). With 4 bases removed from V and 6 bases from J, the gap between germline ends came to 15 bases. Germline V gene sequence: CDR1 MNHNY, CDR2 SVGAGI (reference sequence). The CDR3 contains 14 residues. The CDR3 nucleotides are TGTGCCAGCAGTTTTCCGGGGGCCGGGGCTGAAGCTTTCTTT. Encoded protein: CASSFPGAGAEAFF.

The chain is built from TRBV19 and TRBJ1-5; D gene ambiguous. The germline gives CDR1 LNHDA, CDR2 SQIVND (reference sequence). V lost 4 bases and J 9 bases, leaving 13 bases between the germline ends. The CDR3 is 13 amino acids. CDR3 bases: TGTGCCAGTAGTACTTCACAAACTTGGCCCCAGCATTTT. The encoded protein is CASSTSQTWPQHF. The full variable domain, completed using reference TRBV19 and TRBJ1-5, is DGGITQSPKYLFRKEGQNVTLSCEQNLNHDAMYWYRQDPGQGLRLIYYSQIVNDFQKGDIAEGYSVSREKKESFPLTVTSAQKNPTAFYLCASSTSQTWPQHFGDGTRLSIL.

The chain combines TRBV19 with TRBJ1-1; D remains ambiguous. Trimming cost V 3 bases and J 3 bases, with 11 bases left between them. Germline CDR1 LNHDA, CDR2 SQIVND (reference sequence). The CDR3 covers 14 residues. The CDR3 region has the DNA TGTGCCAGTAGTATCGTGAGGTGGGACACTGAAGCTTTCTTT. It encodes CASSIVRWDTEAFF.

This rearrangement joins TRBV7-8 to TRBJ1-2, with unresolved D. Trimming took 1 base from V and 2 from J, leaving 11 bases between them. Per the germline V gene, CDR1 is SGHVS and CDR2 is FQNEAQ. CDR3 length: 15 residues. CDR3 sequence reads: CASSLGFQQNYGYTF. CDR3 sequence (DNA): TGTGCCAGCAGCTTAGGATTCCAGCAGAACTATGGCTACACCTTC.

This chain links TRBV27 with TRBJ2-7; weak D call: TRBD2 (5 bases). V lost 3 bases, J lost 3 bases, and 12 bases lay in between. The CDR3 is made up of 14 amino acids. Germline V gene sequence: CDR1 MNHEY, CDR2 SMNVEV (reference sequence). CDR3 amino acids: CASSFAGRGYEQYF. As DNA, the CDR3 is TGTGCCAGCAGTTTTGCGGGCAGAGGCTACGAGCAGTACTTC.

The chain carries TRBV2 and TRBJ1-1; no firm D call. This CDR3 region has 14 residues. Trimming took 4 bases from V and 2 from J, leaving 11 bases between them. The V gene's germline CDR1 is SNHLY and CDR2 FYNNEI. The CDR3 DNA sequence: TGTGCCAGCAGTGGACATGGAGTAAACACTGAAGCTTTCTTT. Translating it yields CASSGHGVNTEAFF.

The CDR3, as DNA: TGTGCTAGTGGTTTGGTACTAGCGGGAGTGATGGAGCAGTTCTTC. Amino acid sequence: CASGLVLAGVMEQFF. V and J are TRBV12-5 and TRBJ2-1, with 11 positions matching TRBD2. The CDR3 is 15 amino acids. J gave up 10 bases and V 0 bases, and 5 bases lay outside the gene matches. Per germline, CDR1 LGHNT and CDR2 FRNRAP.

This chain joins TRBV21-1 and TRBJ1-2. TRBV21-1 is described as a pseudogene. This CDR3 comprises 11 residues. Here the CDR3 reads CARNRNYGYTF. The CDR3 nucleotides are TGTGCCAGGAATAGGAACTATGGCTACACCTTC.

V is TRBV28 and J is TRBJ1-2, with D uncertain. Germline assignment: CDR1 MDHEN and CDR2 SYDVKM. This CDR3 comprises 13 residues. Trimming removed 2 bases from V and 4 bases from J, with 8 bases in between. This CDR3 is CASSLTSFYGYTF. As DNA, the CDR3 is TGTGCCAGCAGTTTAACAAGTTTCTATGGCTACACCTTC.

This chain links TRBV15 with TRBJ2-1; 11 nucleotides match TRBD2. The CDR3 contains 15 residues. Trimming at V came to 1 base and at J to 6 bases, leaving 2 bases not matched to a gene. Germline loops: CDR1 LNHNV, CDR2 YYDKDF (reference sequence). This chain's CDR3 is CATSRGLAGFNEQFF. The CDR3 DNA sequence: TGTGCCACCAGCAGAGGACTAGCGGGATTCAATGAGCAGTTCTTC.

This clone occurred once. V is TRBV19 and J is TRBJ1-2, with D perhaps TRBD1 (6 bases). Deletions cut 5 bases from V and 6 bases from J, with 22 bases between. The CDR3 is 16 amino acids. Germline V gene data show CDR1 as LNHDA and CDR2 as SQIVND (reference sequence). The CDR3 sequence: CASSRLAGGRWDGYTF. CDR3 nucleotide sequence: TGTGCCAGTAGTCGCCTAGCGGGGGGGCGTTGGGATGGCTACACCTTC.

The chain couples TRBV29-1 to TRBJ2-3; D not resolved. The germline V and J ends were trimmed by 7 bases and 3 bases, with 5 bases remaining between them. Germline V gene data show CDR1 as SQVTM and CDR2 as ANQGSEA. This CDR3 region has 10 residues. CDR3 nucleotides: TGCAGCGCAATAACAGATACGCAGTATTTT. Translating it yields CSAITDTQYF.